This TCR beta chain is from a study of blood T cell repertoires in COVID-19. Produced via immunoSEQ multiplex PCR; TCRdb's table is partial and in-frame only. Among under 300,000 clones listed, roughly 81% were seen once. The CDR3 extends over 15 amino acids. Germline V gene data show CDR1 as WNHNN and CDR2 as SYGVQD (reference sequence). The V gene end was trimmed by 5 bases and the J gene end by 1 base; junction bases not matched to a gene: 5. The genes are TRBV10-1 and TRBJ1-1; TRBD1 matches at 9 bases. The sample taken for sequencing was PBMCs or T cells enriched from blood (not recorded which). The TCR sequence derives from a woman aged 50 to 60 who had been exposed to COVID-19. The CDR3 DNA follows: TGCGCCAGCAGTTACGGACAGGGGAGGAACACTGAAGCTTTCTTT. Its translation is CASSYGQGRNTEAFF.